This T cell receptor (beta chain) was profiled in a study of T-cell memory formation after mild COVID-19. General study results and limits: The CD4+ clones that contracted clustered mainly within CM and EM, and the CD8+ clones concentrated in EMRA. Specificity for SARS-CoV-2 was not confirmed among the second-wave clones peaking on day 37.

About this clonotype itself: The antigen is not known.

TCRdb re-called the 5' RACE reads through MiXCR, storing one row per CDR3 protein. Here the sample spans almost 350,000 distinct CDR3 sequences, under 25% being singletons. V was shortened by 2 bases and J by 6 bases, with 11 bases between the two germline ends. The CDR3 runs to 14 residues. Germline V CDR1 and CDR2: MRHNA, SNTAGT. This receptor was obtained from a man between 18 and 35 years old who had mild COVID-19 (a few samples of this study predate the infection). Cell type and time point are not known. The sequenced sample was PBMCs or a T cell subset sorted from them (not recorded which). V gene TRBV6-4 combines with J gene TRBJ1-5; unclear D gene. As DNA, the CDR3 is TGTGCCAGCAGTGACGCAGGTCTTGTTCAGCCCCAGCATTTT. Its protein is CASSDAGLVQPQHF.